A selection of T cell receptor beta chains follows, all from one sample in a study of cytomegalovirus exposure and HLA in healthy donors. Sequenced by immunoSEQ multiplex PCR; TCRdb stores in-frame clones only, minus some. Here the sample spans about 150,000 clones, roughly 81% being singletons. Sequencing was performed on PBMCs. Source of these receptors: a woman aged 18-29 years in good health and CMV-seronegative. The CDR3 runs from the conserved cysteine through the conserved F or W. Fields, in order: J gene, V gene, CDR3 protein.

J: TRBJ2-5; V: TRBV7-2; CDR3: CASTLAGRGQETQYF
J: TRBJ1-2; V: TRBV27; CDR3: CASSLSSTNNYGYTF
J: TRBJ2-2; V: TRBV4-2; CDR3: CASSQGEGGIDGTGELFF
J: TRBJ1-2; V: TRBV7-2; CDR3: CASSLDSELSGYTF
J: TRBJ1-5; V: TRBV10-3; CDR3: CAISESVPGTGGQPQHF
J: TRBJ2-7; V: TRBV30; CDR3: CAWKGGQGTREQYF
J: TRBJ2-2; V: TRBV11-2; CDR3: CASSLRVETTGELFF
J: TRBJ2-6; V: TRBV7-3; CDR3: CASSSFPGANVLTF
J: TRBJ2-1; V: TRBV28; CDR3: CASGGRSSYNEQFF
J: TRBJ1-5; V: TRBV18; CDR3: CASSLRTGGAGNQPQHF
J: TRBJ2-2; V: TRBV7-2; CDR3: CASMQGTALNTGELFF
J: TRBJ2-1; V: TRBV4-2; CDR3: CASSQGLLSYNEQFF
J: TRBJ2-5; V: TRBV9; CDR3: CASSVDGTSYQETQYF
J: TRBJ2-1; V: TRBV28; CDR3: CASSTPQLSSYNEQFF
J: TRBJ2-6; V: TRBV7-8; CDR3: CASSATGTSVLTF
J: TRBJ2-3; V: TRBV5-6; CDR3: CASSWGPSGGGDTQYF
J: TRBJ1-6; V: TRBV30; CDR3: CAWTPGGSYNSPLHF
J: TRBJ2-1; V: TRBV6-1; CDR3: CASSGRGEQFF
J: TRBJ2-7; V: TRBV5-1; CDR3: CASSPMGQDEQYF
J: TRBJ2-7; V: TRBV28; CDR3: CASSLIGVGAEQYF
J: TRBJ2-3; V: TRBV7-2; CDR3: CASSFSGGGPDTQYF
J: TRBJ2-7; V: TRBV6-1; CDR3: CASSPPGDPTYEQYF
J: TRBJ2-7; V: TRBV9; CDR3: CASSVGSGTYEQYF
J: TRBJ2-1; V: TRBV9; CDR3: CASSVGLLYNEQFF
J: TRBJ2-7; V: TRBV11-2; CDR3: CASSSWGGYEQYF
J: TRBJ2-5; V: TRBV10-1; CDR3: CASSGGAGGHETQYF
J: TRBJ2-1; V: TRBV5-5; CDR3: CASTNPAGGVRYNEQFF
J: TRBJ2-7; V: TRBV28; CDR3: CASTSDNYEQYF
J: TRBJ1-2; V: TRBV6-6; CDR3: CATRDTGGDGYTF
J: TRBJ1-2; V: TRBV5-1; CDR3: CASSSGQGQIKGGYTF
J: TRBJ2-6; V: TRBV19; CDR3: CASSLAGGEVANVLTF
J: TRBJ2-6; V: TRBV10-3; CDR3: CAIRDSLLSGANVLTF
J: TRBJ1-2; V: TRBV7-2; CDR3: CASSADSSYGYTF
J: TRBJ1-1; V: TRBV28; CDR3: CASNEGKDTEAFF
J: TRBJ2-2; V: TRBV5-1; CDR3: CASSFRRDDTGELFF
J: TRBJ1-1; V: TRBV5-1; CDR3: CASSLGQAVGAAFF
J: TRBJ2-2; V: TRBV5-1; CDR3: CASSQGTASGELFF
J: TRBJ2-5; V: TRBV9; CDR3: CASSPGVAGSKETQYF
J: TRBJ1-5; V: TRBV4-1; CDR3: CASSQDHSQPQHF
J: TRBJ1-2; V: TRBV7-8; CDR3: CASSGLTYRGGPNTYGYTF
J: TRBJ2-7; V: TRBV7-9; CDR3: CSSSLGGRSGGSYEQYF
J: TRBJ2-5; V: TRBV11-3; CDR3: CASSLGGGMRETQYF
J: TRBJ1-6; V: TRBV7-2; CDR3: CASSSVGVYSPLHF
J: TRBJ1-5; V: TRBV28; CDR3: CASSLRGLGQPQHF
J: TRBJ2-1; V: TRBV27; CDR3: CARKYFRESMVNEQFF
J: TRBJ1-5; V: TRBV28; CDR3: CASSTRRGGNQPQHF
J: TRBJ2-7; V: TRBV2; CDR3: CASSRAPGAYEQYF
J: TRBJ1-1; V: TRBV19; CDR3: CASSIGGNTEAFF
J: TRBJ1-6; V: TRBV27; CDR3: CASSLRTGRSPLHF
J: TRBJ2-7; V: TRBV21-1; CDR3: CASSLPPDSRTNPTEYEQYF
J: TRBJ1-1; V: TRBV18; CDR3: CASSREGVGNTEAFF
J: TRBJ2-7; V: TRBV7-7; CDR3: CASSLGTVSAQYF
J: TRBJ2-3; V: TRBV7-2; CDR3: CASSWLAGGGTDTQYF
J: TRBJ2-1; V: TRBV2; CDR3: CASSKTGDNEQFF
J: TRBJ2-2; V: TRBV5-8; CDR3: CASSYRGLGAGELFF